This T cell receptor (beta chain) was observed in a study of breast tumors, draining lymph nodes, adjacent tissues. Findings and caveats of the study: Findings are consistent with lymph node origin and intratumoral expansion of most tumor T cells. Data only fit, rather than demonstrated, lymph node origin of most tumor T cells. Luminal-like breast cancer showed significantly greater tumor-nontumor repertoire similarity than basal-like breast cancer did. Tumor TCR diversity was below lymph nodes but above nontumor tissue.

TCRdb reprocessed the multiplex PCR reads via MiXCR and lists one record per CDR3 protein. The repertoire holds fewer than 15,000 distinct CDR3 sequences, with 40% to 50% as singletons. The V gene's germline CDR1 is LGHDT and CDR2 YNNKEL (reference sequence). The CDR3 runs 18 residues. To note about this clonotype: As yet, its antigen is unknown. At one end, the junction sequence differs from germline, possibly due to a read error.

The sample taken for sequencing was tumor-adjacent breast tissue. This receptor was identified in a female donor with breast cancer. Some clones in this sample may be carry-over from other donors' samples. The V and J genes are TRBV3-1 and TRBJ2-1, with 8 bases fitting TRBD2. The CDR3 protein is CASSQAFSGSPSYSEQFF. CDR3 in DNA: TGTGCCAGCAGCCAAGCGTTCAGCGGGAGTCCTTCCTACAGTGAGCAGTTCTTC.